This note documents a single T cell receptor (beta chain) sequence. This sample stems from a study of blood T cell repertoires in COVID-19. V was clipped by 8 bases and J by 9 bases; unmatched bases: 10. The CDR3 length is 14 residues. CDR1 and CDR2 from the germline V gene are LNHNV and YYDKDF (reference sequence). Original methodology: Estimation of nucleated cell counts was performed using reference gene primer amplification. Produced via immunoSEQ multiplex PCR; TCRdb's table is partial and in-frame only. The D gene and trimming were derived from the DNA, and the V and J assignments and clone size from that table. Of 110,000 or so clones listed, roughly three quarters were seen once; the top ten hold approximately 8%.

The TCR was taken from a human donor in a cohort sampled during active COVID-19. V gene TRBV15 combines with J gene TRBJ1-6; TRBD1 matches 7 bases. The sequenced material came from peripheral blood. The DNA for the CDR3 is TGTGCCACCGCTGTCGGCAGGGGGAGTTCACCCCTCCACTTT. Its translation is CATAVGRGSSPLHF.